A selection of T cell receptor beta chains follows, all from one sample in a study of blood T cell repertoires in COVID-19. The repertoire was sequenced with immunoSEQ multiplex PCR; TCRdb's copy has only in-frame clones and lacks some. The table shows about 250,000 clones, with around nine tenths occurring only once. Sequencing input: peripheral blood. The receptors derive from a woman in her sixties who had recovered from COVID-19. Both conserved end residues are part of each CDR3. D genes are given only for firm matches. Where a row states a size, it is once, few, many or the class of an expanded clone; other rows omit it.

j_gene,d_gene,abundance,v_gene,CDR3aa,CDR3nt
TRBJ2-7,TRBD1,-,TRBV7-2,CASSSRGLNHEQYF,TGTGCCAGCAGCTCCAGGGGGCTGAACCACGAGCAGTACTTC
TRBJ1-1,-,-,TRBV6-5,CASTSTDTEAFF,TGTGCCAGCACCTCGACTGACACTGAAGCTTTCTTT
TRBJ1-6,-,once,TRBV18,CASSPEPVSPLHF,TGTGCCAGCTCACCAGAGCCGGTCTCACCCCTCCACTTT
TRBJ2-1,TRBD2,-,TRBV5-1,CASSRGLAGGYNEQFF,TGCGCCAGCAGCCGGGGACTAGCGGGGGGCTACAATGAGCAGTTCTTC
TRBJ1-1,-,once,TRBV15,CATSRRGWDTEAFF,TGTGCCACCAGCAGACGGGGTTGGGACACTGAAGCTTTCTTT
TRBJ1-2,-,-,TRBV28,CASSSGGDNYGYTF,TGTGCCAGCAGTTCCGGCGGGGATAACTATGGCTACACCTTC
TRBJ1-1,-,once,TRBV4-3,CASSQGGNTEAFF,TGCGCCAGCAGCCAAGGAGGGAACACTGAAGCTTTCTTT
TRBJ1-5,-,-,TRBV2,CASAGTRKSQPQHF,TGTGCCAGCGCAGGAACCAGAAAAAGTCAGCCCCAGCATTTT
TRBJ1-2,TRBD1,-,TRBV19,CASHHPAGGSRYGYTF,TGTGCCAGTCACCACCCAGCAGGGGGCTCCCGCTATGGCTACACCTTC
TRBJ2-3,-,-,TRBV27,CASSPPGRPDTQYF,TGTGCCAGCAGCCCCCCAGGGCGGCCAGATACGCAGTATTTT
TRBJ2-4,TRBD1,few,TRBV2,CASSEEGQGANIQYF,TGTGCCAGCAGTGAAGAAGGACAGGGTGCAAACATTCAGTACTTC
TRBJ2-1,-,-,TRBV7-9,CASSLEVAGEQFF,TGTGCCAGCAGCTTAGAGGTAGCCGGCGAGCAGTTCTTC
TRBJ2-3,-,-,TRBV7-3,CASSSIGSVPPDTQYF,TGTGCCAGCAGCTCCATCGGCAGCGTTCCCCCCGATACGCAGTATTTT
TRBJ2-1,-,-,TRBV5-1,CASSLVLDGLYNEQFF,TGCGCCAGCAGCTTGGTGTTGGACGGACTCTACAATGAGCAGTTCTTC
TRBJ1-5,-,-,TRBV6-5,CASSSRPGVRNQPQHF,TGTGCCAGCAGTTCGCGCCCAGGGGTACGCAATCAGCCCCAGCATTTT
TRBJ2-3,TRBD1,-,TRBV9,CASSGYRGLNTDTQYF,TGTGCCAGCAGCGGATACAGGGGGTTGAACACAGATACGCAGTATTTT
TRBJ1-2,-,-,TRBV3-1/TRBV3-2,CASSQAPGLLGGYTF,TGTGCCAGCAGCCAAGCCCCGGGGTTACTCGGGGGCTACACCTTC
TRBJ2-1,TRBD1,-,TRBV6-6,CASSYPRTGSNEQFF,TGTGCCAGCAGTTACCCCCGGACAGGGAGCAATGAGCAGTTCTTC
TRBJ2-3,TRBD1,-,TRBV18,CASSPTITGGGTDTQYF,TGTGCCAGCTCACCAACAATAACAGGGGGTGGCACAGATACGCAGTATTTT
TRBJ1-5,-,-,TRBV7-2,CASSFEQGYNQPQHF,TGTGCCAGCAGCTTCGAGCAGGGTTACAATCAGCCCCAGCATTTT
TRBJ2-1,-,once,TRBV5-1,CASSPRGPEQFF,TGCGCCAGCAGCCCCCGTGGCCCTGAGCAGTTCTTC
TRBJ1-6,-,-,TRBV9,CASSFYSDRSYNSPLHF,TGTGCCAGCAGCTTCTACTCGGACAGATCTTATAATTCACCCCTCCACTTT